This T cell receptor (beta chain) was captured by sequencing in a study of T cells after posttransplantation cyclophosphamide. Measured with immunoSEQ multiplex PCR; TCRdb has only the in-frame clones, and not every one. The sample has 10,000 or so clones; approximately 80% are singletons. Busulfan-fludarabine conditioning, marrow transplant, and cyclophosphamide on days +3 and +4 were administered. As regards this clone: The antigen remains unidentified.

Regarding the study as a whole: Tissue-infiltrating T cells from skin or gut overlapped little with blood T cells. TRB clonality was highly associated with recipient CMV seropositivity and reactivation.

Here the sequenced sample was PBMCs, taken roughly 1,900 days after a stem cell transplant with posttransplant cyclophosphamide. The clonotype originates from a female patient aged 40 to 55 who received an allogeneic stem cell transplant from a related donor, was CMV-positive, and had no GVHD. Some T cells here may be from the graft donor.

Written as DNA, the CDR3 is TGTGCCAGCAGCTTGGCAGGTCAGCCTGGGGAGACCCAGTACTTC. Its translation is CASSLAGQPGETQYF. This rearrangement joins TRBV5-4 to TRBJ2-5; unclear D gene. Trimming removed 0 bases at V and 5 bases at J, with 14 bases between. CDR1 is SGHNT, CDR2 YYREEE, per germline (reference sequence). CDR3 length: 15 amino acids.